This T cell receptor beta chain was sequenced in a study of OX40 agonist ivuxolimab in advanced cancers. Study-wide context: Ivuxolimab was administered intravenously to patients at 0.01 to 10 mg/kg every 2 weeks.

Data came from immunoSEQ multiplex PCR; TCRdb stores just in-frame clones and leaves some out. The data contain 35,000 to 45,000 clones, roughly 90% of them seen just once; the ten biggest clones take up roughly 15%. Blood sampling was done at baseline, cycle 4 day 1, and cycle 7 day 1. CDR1 SEHNR and CDR2 FQNEAQ come from the germline V gene (reference sequence). The CDR3 extends over 16 amino acids. Study findings and constraints: Relative to CD4+ cells, CD8+ T cells on average had more expanded clones. CD4+ and CD8+ blood T cells expanded clonally by week 6 at 0.1 to 3.0 mg/kg.

About this clone: Antigen unknown. One junction end disagrees with the germline gene, perhaps due to a read error.

The input for sequencing was CD4+ or CD8+ T cells sorted from blood, taken in a trial of the OX40 agonist ivuxolimab. The TCR originated in an adult with an advanced solid tumor such as melanoma, head and neck, liver or kidney cancer. The chain joins TRBV7-9 to TRBJ2-2; possible D gene TRBD1, 5 bases. The CDR3 is CASSLEETANTGELFF. In nucleotides, the CDR3 is TGTGCCAGCAGCTTAGAAGAGACAGCGAATACCGGGGAGCTGTTTTTT.